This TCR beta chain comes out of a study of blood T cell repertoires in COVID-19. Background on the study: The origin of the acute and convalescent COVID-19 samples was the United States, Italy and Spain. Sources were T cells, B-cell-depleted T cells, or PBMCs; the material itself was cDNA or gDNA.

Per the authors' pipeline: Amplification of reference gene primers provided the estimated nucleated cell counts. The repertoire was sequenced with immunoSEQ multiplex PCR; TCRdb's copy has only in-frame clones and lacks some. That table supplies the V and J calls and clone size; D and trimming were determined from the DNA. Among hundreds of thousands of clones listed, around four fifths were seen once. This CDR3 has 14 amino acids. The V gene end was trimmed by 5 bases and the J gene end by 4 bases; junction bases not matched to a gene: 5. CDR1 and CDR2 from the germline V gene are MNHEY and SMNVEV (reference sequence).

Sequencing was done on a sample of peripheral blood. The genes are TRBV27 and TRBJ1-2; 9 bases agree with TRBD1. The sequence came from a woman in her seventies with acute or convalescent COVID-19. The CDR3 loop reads CASSAGTGFYGYTF. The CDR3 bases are TGTGCCAGCAGTGCCGGGACAGGGTTCTATGGCTACACCTTC.